This is a list of T cell receptor beta chains from one sample in a study of CD8 T cells in Susac syndrome. TCRdb ran MiXCR on the immunoSEQ multiplex PCR reads and lists one entry per CDR3 protein. The table shows roughly 200,000 distinct CDR3 sequences, with roughly 94% occurring only once. The specimen sequenced was CD4+ T cells from PBMCs. The receptors were gathered from a human donor in good health. Each CDR3 is given with its conserved first and last residue. Size tells how often a clone was seen (once, few, many) or the class of an expanded clone, and some rows leave it out.

J,V,size,CDR3
TRBJ2-3,TRBV29-1,NA,CSVALTPIGDTQYF
TRBJ2-2,TRBV3-1,NA,CASSQFSGGPLGTGELFF
TRBJ2-5,TRBV6-5,NA,CASKTGEETQYF
TRBJ1-2,TRBV19,NA,CASSHKGQGGLYGYTF
TRBJ1-5,TRBV20-1,NA,CSARSRRDGNQPQHF
TRBJ1-1,TRBV27,NA,CASSYAGYMNTEAFF
TRBJ1-2,TRBV29-1,once,CSVAGGLAPYF
TRBJ1-5,TRBV5-6,few,CASSPGLLSNQPQHF
TRBJ2-5,TRBV20-1,NA,CSAKIGQETQYF
TRBJ2-5,TRBV27,NA,CASSGTSGTQYF
TRBJ2-1,TRBV5-4,NA,CASSLGQLGDEQFF
TRBJ1-1,TRBV29-1,NA,CSVPPGWGMRDTEAFF
TRBJ2-7,TRBV5-6,NA,CASSLRDRPNYEQYF
TRBJ2-7,TRBV12-3/TRBV12-4,NA,CASSTTRVVRIYEQYF
TRBJ1-1,TRBV29-1,NA,CSVLGKGNTEAFF